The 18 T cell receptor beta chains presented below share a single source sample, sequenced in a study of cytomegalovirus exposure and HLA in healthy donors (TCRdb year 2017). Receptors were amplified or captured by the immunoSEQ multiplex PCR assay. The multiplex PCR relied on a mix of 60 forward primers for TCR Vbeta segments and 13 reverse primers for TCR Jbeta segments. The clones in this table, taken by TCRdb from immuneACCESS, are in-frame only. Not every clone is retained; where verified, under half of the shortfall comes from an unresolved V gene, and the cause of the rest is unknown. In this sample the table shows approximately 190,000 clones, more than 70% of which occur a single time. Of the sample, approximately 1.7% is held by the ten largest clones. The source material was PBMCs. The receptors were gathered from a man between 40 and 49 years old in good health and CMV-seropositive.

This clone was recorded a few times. The CDR3 DNA follows: TGTGCCAGCAGTGAAGTTAGCGCCTCGAACACAGATACGCAGTATTTT. This gives the protein CASSEVSASNTDTQYF. This chain connects TRBV2 to TRBJ2-3, with D maybe TRBD2 (5 bases). This CDR3 comprises 16 residues. The V gene lost 1 base and the J gene lost 2 bases, with 13 bases spanning the gap. Germline V CDR1 and CDR2: SNHLY, FYNNEI.

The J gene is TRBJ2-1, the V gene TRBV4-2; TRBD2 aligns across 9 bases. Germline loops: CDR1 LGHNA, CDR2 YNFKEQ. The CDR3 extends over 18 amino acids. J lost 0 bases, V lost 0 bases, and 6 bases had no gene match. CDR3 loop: CASSQEDLAGSSYNEQFF. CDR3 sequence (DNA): TGTGCCAGCAGCCAAGAGGATCTAGCGGGGAGCTCCTACAATGAGCAGTTCTTC.

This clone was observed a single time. In DNA form, the CDR3 reads TGTGCCAGCAGTTTAGCGGGTGGAACTGAAGCTTTCTTT. Translated, it gives CASSLAGGTEAFF. The chain has TRBV28 and TRBJ1-1; D gene ambiguous. Germline CDR1 reads MDHEN; CDR2 reads SYDVKM. The CDR3 loop spans 13 amino acids. V lost 2 bases and J lost 5, with 9 bases in between. The whole variable domain, filled in from reference TRBV28 and TRBJ1-1, reads DVKVTQSSRYLVKRTGEKVFLECVQDMDHENMFWYRQDPGLGLRLIYFSYDVKMKEKGDIPEGYSVSREKKERFSLILESASTNQTSMYLCASSLAGGTEAFFGQGTRLTVV.

The CDR3 loop is CASSPWASGSYEQYF. In DNA form, the CDR3 reads TGTGCCAGCAGCCCTTGGGCTAGCGGGAGTTACGAGCAGTACTTC. V and J are TRBV11-1 and TRBJ2-7, with TRBD2 matching over 10 bases. Trimming removed 5 bases from V and 4 bases from J; junction bases left unmatched: 8. Germline V gene lookup returns CDR1 SGHAT and CDR2 FQDESV (reference sequence). The CDR3 runs 15 residues.

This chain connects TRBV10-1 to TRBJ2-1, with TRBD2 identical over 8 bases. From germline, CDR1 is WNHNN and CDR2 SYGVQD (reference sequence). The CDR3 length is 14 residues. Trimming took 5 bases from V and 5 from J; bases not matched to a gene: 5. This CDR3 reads CASSSGSFDNEQFF. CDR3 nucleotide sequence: TGCGCCAGCAGTAGCGGGAGCTTTGACAATGAGCAGTTCTTC.

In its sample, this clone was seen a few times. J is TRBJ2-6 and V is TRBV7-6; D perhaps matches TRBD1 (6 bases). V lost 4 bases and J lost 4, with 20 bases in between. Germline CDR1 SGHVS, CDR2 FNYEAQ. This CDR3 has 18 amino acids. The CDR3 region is CASSSPGRDRSGANVLTF. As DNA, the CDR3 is TGTGCCAGCAGCTCCCCTGGACGCGACAGGTCCGGGGCCAACGTCCTGACTTTC.

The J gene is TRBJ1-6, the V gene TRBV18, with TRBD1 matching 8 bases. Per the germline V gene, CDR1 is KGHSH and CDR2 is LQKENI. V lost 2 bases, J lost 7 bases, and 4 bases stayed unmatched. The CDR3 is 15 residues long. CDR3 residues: CASSPTGGLNSPLHF. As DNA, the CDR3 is TGTGCCAGCTCACCAACAGGGGGATTAAATTCACCCCTCCACTTT.

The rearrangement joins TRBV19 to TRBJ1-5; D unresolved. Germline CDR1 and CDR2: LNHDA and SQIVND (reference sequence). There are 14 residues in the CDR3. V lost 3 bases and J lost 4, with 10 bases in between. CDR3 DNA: TGTGCCAGTAGTATTTGGAGGTTAAATCAGCCCCAGCATTTT. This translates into CASSIWRLNQPQHF.

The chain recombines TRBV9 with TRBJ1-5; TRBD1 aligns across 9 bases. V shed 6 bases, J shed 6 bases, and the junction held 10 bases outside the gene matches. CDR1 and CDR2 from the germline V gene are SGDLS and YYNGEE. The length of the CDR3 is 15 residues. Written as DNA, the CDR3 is TGTGCCAGCAATTCCGGGACAGGGCAAGGTCAGCCCCAGCATTTT. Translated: CASNSGTGQGQPQHF.

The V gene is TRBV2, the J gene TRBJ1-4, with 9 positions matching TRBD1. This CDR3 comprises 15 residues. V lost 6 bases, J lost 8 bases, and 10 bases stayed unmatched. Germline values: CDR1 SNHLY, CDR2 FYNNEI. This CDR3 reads CASSRTGGIGEKLFF. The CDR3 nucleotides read TGTGCCAGCAGCAGAACAGGGGGCATCGGGGAAAAACTGTTTTTT.

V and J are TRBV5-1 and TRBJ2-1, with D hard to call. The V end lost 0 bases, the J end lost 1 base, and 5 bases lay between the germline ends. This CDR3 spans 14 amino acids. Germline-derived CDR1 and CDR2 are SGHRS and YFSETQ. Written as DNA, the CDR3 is TGCGCCAGCAGCTTGGCCCAGTCCTACAATGAGCAGTTCTTC. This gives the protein CASSLAQSYNEQFF.

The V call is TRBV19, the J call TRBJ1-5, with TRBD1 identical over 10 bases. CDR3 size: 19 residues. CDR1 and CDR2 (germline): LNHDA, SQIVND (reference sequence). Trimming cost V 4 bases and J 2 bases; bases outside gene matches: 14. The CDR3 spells CASSKGTGAINWRNQPQHF. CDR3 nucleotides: TGTGCCAGTAGTAAAGGGACAGGGGCGATTAACTGGCGCAATCAGCCCCAGCATTTT.

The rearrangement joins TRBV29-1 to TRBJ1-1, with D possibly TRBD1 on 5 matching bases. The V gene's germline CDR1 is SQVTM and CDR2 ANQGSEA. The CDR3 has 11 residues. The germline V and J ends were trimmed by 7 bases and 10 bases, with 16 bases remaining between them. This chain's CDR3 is CSEGSGGRAFF. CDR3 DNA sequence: TGCAGCGAGGGGAGTGGAGGGCGAGCTTTCTTT. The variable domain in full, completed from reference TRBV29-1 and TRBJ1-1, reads SAVISQKPSRDICQRGTSLTIQCQVDSQVTMMFWYRQQPGQSLTLIATANQGSEATYESGFVIDKFPISRPNLTFSTLTVSNMSPEDSSIYLCSEGSGGRAFFGQGTRLTVV.

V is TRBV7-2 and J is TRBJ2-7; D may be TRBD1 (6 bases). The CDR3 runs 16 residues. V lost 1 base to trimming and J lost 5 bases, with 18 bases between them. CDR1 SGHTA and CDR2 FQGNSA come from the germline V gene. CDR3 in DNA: TGTGCCAGCAGCTTAGTAGGTTGGCAGGGGTCGGACGAGCAGTACTTC. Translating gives CASSLVGWQGSDEQYF.

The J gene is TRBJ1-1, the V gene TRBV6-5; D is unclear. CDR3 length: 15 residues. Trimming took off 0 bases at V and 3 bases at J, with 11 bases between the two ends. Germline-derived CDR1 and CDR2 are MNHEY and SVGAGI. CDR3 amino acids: CASSYSYMRDTEAFF. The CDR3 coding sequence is TGTGCCAGCAGTTACTCGTATATGAGGGACACTGAAGCTTTCTTT.

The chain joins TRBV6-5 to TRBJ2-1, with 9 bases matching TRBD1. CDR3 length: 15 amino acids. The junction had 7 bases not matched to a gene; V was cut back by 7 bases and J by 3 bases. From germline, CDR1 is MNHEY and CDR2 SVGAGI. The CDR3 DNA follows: TGTGCCAGCACCCCGACAGGGGGGGGCTACAATGAGCAGTTCTTC. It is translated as CASTPTGGGYNEQFF.

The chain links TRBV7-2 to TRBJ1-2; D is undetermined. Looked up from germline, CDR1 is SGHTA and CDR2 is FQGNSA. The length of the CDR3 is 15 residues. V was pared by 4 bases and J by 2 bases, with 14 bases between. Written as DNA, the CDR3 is TGTGCCAGCAGCTCTTCGATAAATAGAAACTATGGCTACACCTTC. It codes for CASSSSINRNYGYTF. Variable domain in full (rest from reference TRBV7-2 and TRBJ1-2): GAGVSQSPSNKVTEKGKDVELRCDPISGHTALYWYRQSLGQGLEFLIYFQGNSAPDKSGLPSDRFSAERTGGSVSTLTIQRTQQEDSAVYLCASSSSINRNYGYTFGSGTRLTVV.

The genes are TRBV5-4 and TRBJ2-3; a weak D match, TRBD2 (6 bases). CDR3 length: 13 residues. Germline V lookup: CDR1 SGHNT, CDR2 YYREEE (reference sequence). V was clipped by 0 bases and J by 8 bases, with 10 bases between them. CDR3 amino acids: CASSLEGLATQYF. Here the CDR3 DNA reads TGTGCCAGCAGCTTGGAGGGACTCGCTACGCAGTATTTT.